The present entry profiles one T cell receptor beta chain with its context. The data derive from a study of blood T cell repertoires in COVID-19. Original analysis: Researchers report that nucleated cell counts were estimated from reference gene primer amplification. Produced via immunoSEQ multiplex PCR; TCRdb's table is partial and in-frame only. The V and J calls and the clone size are those of that table, but D and trimming were determined from the DNA. The sample contains around 370,000 clones, 88% of which appear only once. Cohorts were assigned according to the clinical history that participants reported. Germline V CDR1 and CDR2: SGHRS, YFSETQ. Trimming removed 1 base at V and 2 bases at J, with 10 bases between. The CDR3 runs to 14 residues.

The V call is TRBV5-1, the J call TRBJ2-7; D is unresolved. Sequencing was performed on PBMCs or T cells enriched from blood (not recorded which). This sequence was found in a woman aged 18-29 years who had recovered from COVID-19. The CDR3 coding sequence is TGCGCCAGCAGCTTGATTGCGTCCCCCTACGAGCAGTACTTC. It encodes CASSLIASPYEQYF.